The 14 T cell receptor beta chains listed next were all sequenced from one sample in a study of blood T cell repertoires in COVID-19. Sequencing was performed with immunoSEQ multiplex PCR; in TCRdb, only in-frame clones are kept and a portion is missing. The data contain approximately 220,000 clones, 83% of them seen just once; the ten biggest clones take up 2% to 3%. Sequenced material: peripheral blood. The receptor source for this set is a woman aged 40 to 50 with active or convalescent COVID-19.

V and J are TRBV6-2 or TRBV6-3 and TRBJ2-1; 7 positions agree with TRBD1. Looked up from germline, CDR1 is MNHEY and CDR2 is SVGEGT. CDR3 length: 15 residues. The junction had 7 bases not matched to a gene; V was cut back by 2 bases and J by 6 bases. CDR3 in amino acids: CASSYRQGVSNEQFF. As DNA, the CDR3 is TGTGCCAGCAGTTACCGGCAGGGGGTATCCAATGAGCAGTTCTTC.

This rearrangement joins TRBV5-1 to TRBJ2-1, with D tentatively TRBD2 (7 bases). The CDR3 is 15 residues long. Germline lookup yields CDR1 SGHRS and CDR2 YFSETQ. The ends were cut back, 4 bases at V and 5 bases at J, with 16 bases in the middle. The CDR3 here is CASSRGAGDHNEQFF. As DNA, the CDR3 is TGCGCCAGCAGCCGGGGGGCGGGAGATCACAATGAGCAGTTCTTC.

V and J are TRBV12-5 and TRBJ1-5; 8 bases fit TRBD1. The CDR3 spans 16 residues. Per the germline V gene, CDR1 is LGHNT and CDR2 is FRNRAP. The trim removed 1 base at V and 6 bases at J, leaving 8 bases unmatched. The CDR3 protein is CASGLGTGPGGQPQHF. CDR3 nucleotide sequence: TGTGCTAGTGGTTTGGGGACAGGGCCCGGGGGTCAGCCCCAGCATTTT.

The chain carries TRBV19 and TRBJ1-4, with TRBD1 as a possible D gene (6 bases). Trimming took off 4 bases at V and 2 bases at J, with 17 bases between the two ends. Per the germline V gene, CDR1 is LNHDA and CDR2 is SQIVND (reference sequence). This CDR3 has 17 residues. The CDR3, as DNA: TGTGCCAGTAGTAAGGGGGACGGGGTCTATACTAATGAAAAACTGTTTTTT. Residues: CASSKGDGVYTNEKLFF.

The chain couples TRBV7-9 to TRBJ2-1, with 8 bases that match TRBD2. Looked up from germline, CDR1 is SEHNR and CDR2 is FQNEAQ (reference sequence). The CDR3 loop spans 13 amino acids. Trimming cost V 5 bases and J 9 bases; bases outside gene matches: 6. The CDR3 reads CASSPFRGGEQFF. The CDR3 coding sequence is TGTGCCAGCAGCCCTTTCCGGGGGGGTGAGCAGTTCTTC.

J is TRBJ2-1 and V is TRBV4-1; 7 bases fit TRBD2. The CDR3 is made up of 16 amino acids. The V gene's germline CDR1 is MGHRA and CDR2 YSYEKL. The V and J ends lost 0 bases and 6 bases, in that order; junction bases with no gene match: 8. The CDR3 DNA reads TGCGCCAGCAGCCAAGATGGACTAGGGGTTCTCAATGAGCAGTTCTTC. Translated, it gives CASSQDGLGVLNEQFF.

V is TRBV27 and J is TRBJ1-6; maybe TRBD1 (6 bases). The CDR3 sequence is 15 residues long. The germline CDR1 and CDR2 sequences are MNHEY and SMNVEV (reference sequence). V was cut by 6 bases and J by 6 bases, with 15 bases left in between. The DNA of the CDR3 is TGTGCCAGCAGCCCGAGGACAGCGGCTAATTCACCCCTCCACTTT. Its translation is CASSPRTAANSPLHF.

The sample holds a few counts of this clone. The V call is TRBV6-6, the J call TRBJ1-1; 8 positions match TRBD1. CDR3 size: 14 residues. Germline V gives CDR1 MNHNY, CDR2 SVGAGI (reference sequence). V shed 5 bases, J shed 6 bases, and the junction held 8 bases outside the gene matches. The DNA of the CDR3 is TGTGCCAGCAGTGGCACAGGGGGTGGGCCTGAAGCTTTCTTT. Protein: CASSGTGGGPEAFF.

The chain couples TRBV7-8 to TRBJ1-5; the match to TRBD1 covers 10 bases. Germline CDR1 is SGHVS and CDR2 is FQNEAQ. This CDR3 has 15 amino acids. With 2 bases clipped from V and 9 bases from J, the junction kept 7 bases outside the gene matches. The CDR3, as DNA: TGTGCCAGCAGCTTAATGACAGGGGGCAATAGGCCCCAGCATTTT. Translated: CASSLMTGGNRPQHF. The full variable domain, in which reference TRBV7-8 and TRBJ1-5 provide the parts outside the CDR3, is GAGVSQSPRYKVAKRGQDVALRCDPISGHVSLFWYQQALGQGPEFLTYFQNEAQLDKSGLPSDRFFAERPEGSVSTLKIQRTQQEDSAVYLCASSLMTGGNRPQHFGDGTRLSIL.

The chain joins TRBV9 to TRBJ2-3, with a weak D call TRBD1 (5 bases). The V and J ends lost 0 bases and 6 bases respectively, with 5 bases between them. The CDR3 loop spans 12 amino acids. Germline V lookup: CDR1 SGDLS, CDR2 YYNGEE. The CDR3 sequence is CASSVEGDTQYF. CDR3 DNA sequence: TGTGCCAGCAGCGTAGAGGGGGATACGCAGTATTTT. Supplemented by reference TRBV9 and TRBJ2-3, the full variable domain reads DSGVTQTPKHLITATGQRVTLRCSPRSGDLSVYWYQQSLDQGLQFLIQYYNGEERAKGNILERFSAQQFPDLHSELNLSSLELGDSALYFCASSVEGDTQYFGPGTRLTVL.

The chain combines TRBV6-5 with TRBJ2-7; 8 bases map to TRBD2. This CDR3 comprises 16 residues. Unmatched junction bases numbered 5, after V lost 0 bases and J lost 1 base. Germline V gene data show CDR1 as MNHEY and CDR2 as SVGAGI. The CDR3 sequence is CASSYSISGESYEQYF. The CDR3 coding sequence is TGTGCCAGCAGTTACTCGATTAGCGGGGAATCCTACGAGCAGTACTTC.

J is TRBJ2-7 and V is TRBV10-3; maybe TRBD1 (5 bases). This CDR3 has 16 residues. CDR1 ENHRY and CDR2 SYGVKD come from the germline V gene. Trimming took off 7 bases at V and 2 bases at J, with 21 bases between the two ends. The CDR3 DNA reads TGTGCCATCATGATGGGGCAAGGACATAACCCCTACGAGCAGTACTTC. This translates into CAIMMGQGHNPYEQYF.

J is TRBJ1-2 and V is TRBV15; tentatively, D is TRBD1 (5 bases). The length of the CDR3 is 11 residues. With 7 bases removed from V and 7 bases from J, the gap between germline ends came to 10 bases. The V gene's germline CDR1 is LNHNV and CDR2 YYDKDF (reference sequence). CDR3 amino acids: CATTPGVGYTF. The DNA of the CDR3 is TGTGCCACCACCCCGGGGGTTGGCTACACCTTC.

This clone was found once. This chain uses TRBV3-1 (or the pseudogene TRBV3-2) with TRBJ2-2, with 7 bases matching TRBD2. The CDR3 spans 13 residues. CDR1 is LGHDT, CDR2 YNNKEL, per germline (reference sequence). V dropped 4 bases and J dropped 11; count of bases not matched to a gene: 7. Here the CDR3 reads CASSLKGTTELFF. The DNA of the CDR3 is TGTGCCAGCAGCCTAAAAGGGACTACCGAGCTGTTTTTT.